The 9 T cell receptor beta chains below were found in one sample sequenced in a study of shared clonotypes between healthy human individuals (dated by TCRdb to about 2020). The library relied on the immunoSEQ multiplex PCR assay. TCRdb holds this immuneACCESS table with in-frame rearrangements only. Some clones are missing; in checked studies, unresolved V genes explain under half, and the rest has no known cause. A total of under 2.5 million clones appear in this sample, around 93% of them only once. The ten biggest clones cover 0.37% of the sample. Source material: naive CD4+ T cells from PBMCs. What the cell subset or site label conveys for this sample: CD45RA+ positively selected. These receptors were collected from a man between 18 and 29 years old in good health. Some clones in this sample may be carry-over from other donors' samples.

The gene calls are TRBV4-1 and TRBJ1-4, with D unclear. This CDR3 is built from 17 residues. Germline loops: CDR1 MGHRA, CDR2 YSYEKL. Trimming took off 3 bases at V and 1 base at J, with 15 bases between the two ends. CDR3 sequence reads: CASSHLRHLGTNEKLFF. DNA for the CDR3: TGCGCCAGCAGCCACTTGCGACACTTAGGAACTAATGAAAAACTGTTTTTT.

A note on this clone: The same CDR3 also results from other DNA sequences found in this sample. The CDR3 protein is CASSFRGIYGYTF. The CDR3 bases are TGTGCCAGCAGTTTTAGGGGAATCTATGGCTACACCTTC. The V and J genes are TRBV27 and TRBJ1-2; TRBD1 is a possible D gene (5 bases). V lost 3 bases to trimming and J lost 4 bases, with 9 bases between them. The CDR3 is 13 amino acids. Germline assignment: CDR1 MNHEY and CDR2 SMNVEV (reference sequence).

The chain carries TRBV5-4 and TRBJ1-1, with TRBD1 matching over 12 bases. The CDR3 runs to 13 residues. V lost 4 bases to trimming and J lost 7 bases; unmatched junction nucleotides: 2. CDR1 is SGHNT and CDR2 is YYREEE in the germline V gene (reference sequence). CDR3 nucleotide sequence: TGTGCCAGCAGCAGGGACAGGGGGCGTGAAGCTTTCTTT. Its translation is CASSRDRGREAFF.

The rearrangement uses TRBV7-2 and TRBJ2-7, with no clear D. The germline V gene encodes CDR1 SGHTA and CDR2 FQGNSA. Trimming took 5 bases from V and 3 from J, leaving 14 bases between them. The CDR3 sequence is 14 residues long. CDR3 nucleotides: TGTGCCAGCAGCCCCGGTGCGGCCGGCTACGAGCAGTACTTC. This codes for CASSPGAAGYEQYF.

The DNA for the CDR3 is TGTGCCAGCAGCTCGGTCGGGGAGGCGTACGAGCAGTACTTC. It codes for CASSSVGEAYEQYF. V gene TRBV5-4 combines with J gene TRBJ2-7, with TRBD2 as a possible D gene (6 bases). The germline V gene encodes CDR1 SGHNT and CDR2 YYREEE (reference sequence). V was trimmed by 3 bases and J by 4 bases, leaving 14 bases between them. The CDR3 covers 14 residues.

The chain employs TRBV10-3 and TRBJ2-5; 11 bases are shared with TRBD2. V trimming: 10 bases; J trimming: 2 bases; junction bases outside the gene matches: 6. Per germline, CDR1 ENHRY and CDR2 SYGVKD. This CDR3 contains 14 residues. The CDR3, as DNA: TGTGCCACAGAAACTAGCGGGAGTCAAGAGACCCAGTACTTC. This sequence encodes CATETSGSQETQYF.

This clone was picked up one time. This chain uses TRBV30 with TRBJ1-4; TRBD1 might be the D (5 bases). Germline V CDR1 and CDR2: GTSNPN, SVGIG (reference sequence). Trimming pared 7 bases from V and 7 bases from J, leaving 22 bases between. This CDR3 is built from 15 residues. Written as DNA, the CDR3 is TGTGCCTCCATCCCAGGGACTCTCCGAGGTGAAAAACTGTTTTTT. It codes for CASIPGTLRGEKLFF.

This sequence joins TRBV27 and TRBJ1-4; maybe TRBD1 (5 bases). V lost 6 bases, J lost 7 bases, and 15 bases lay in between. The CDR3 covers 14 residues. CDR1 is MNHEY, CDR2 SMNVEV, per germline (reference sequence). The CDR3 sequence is CASSQTGTREKLFF. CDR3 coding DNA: TGTGCCAGCAGCCAAACCGGGACTCGTGAAAAACTGTTTTTT.

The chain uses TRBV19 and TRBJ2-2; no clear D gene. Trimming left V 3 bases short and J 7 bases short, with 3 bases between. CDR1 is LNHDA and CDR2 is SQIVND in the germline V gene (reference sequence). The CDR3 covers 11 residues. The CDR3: CASSMYGELFF. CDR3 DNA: TGTGCCAGTAGTATGTACGGGGAGCTGTTTTTT.